The source of this T cell receptor beta chain is a study of blood T cell repertoires in COVID-19. Study overall: Material from acute and convalescent COVID-19 was sourced from the United States, Italy and Spain. Nucleic acid was either cDNA or gDNA, and it came from T cells, B-cell-depleted T cells, or PBMCs.

Data came from immunoSEQ multiplex PCR; TCRdb stores just in-frame clones and leaves some out. The table records approximately 150,000 clones, almost 90% of them present only once. Germline CDR1 reads SGHTA; CDR2 reads FQGNSA. The CDR3 sequence is 16 residues long. V lost 3 bases and J 0 bases, leaving 12 bases between the germline ends. This chain links TRBV7-2 with TRBJ1-5; no clear D. The clonotype comes from a woman aged 55 to 70 with acute or convalescent COVID-19. Sequenced sample: peripheral blood. The CDR3 nucleotides read TGTGCCAGCAGCTTGGAGGGTTGGTATAGCAATCAGCCCCAGCATTTT. Translated, it gives CASSLEGWYSNQPQHF. The complete variable domain, with remaining parts taken from reference TRBV7-2 and TRBJ1-5, reads GAGVSQSPSNKVTEKGKDVELRCDPISGHTALYWYRQSLGQGLEFLIYFQGNSAPDKSGLPSDRFSAERTGGSVSTLTIQRTQQEDSAVYLCASSLEGWYSNQPQHFGDGTRLSIL.